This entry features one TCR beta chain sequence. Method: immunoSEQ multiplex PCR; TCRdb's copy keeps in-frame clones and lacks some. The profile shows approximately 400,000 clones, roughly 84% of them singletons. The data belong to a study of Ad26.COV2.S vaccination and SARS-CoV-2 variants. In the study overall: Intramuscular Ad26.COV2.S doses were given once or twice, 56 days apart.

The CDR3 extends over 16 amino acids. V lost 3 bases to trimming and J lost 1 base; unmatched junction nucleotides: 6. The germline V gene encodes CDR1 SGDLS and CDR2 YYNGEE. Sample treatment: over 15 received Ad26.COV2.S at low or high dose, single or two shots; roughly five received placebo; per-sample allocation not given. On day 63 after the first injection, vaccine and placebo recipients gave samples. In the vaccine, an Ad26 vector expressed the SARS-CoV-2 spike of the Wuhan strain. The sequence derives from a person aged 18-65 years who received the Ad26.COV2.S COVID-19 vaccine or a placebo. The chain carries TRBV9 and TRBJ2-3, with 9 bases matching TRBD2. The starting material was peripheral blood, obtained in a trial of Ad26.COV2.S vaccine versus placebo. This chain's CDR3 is CASSGLAGRRTDTQYF. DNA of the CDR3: TGTGCCAGCAGCGGCCTAGCGGGACGACGCACAGATACGCAGTATTTT.